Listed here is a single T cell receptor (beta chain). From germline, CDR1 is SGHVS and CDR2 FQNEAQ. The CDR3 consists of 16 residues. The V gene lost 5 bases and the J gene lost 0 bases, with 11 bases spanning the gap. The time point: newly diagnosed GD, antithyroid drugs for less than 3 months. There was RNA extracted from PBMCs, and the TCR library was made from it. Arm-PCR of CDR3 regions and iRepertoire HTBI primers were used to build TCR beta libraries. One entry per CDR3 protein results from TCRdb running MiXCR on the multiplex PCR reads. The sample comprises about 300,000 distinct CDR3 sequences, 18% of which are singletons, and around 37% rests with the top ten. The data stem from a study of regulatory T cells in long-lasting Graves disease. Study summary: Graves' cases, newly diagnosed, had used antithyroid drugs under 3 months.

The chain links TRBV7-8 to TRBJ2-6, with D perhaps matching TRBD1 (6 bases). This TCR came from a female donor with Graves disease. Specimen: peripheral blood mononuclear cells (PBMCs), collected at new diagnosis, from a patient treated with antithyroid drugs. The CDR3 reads CASSIGGVSGANVLTF. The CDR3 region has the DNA TGTGCCAGCAGCATTGGGGGCGTCTCTGGGGCCAACGTCCTGACTTTC.